This is a list of T cell receptor beta chains from one sample in a study of beta chain features in type 1 diabetes. Measured with immunoSEQ multiplex PCR; TCRdb has only the in-frame clones, and not every one. Among over 20,000 clones listed, 40% to 60% were seen once. Material: stem cell memory CD4+ T cells from blood. These receptors originate from a young man with type 1 diabetes. Both conserved end residues are part of each CDR3. The D gene is left open where the match is weak. The size of a clone is reported for some rows only, either as once, few or many, or as a class for expanded clones.

clone_size	v_call	j_call	d_call	cdr3_aa	cdr3_nt
once	TRBV6-5	TRBJ1-4	NA	CASSLSQGGKLFF	TGTGCCAGCAGTTTATCCCAAGGGGGAAAACTGTTTTTT
NA	TRBV5-4	TRBJ2-5	NA	CASSSGGGGAHQETQYF	TGTGCCAGCAGCTCCGGCGGGGGCGGGGCGCACCAAGAGACCCAGTACTTC
NA	TRBV19	TRBJ1-2	TRBD1	CASSIEKDRVGGYTF	TGTGCCAGTAGTATAGAGAAAGACAGGGTTGGCGGCTACACCTTC
once	TRBV5-4	TRBJ1-3	TRBD1	CASSGDPGQGSGNTIYF	TGTGCCAGCAGCGGCGATCCGGGACAGGGCTCTGGAAACACCATATATTTT
NA	TRBV5-1	TRBJ2-6	TRBD1	CASSLTGEQTVLTF	TGCGCCAGCAGCTTGACAGGGGAACAGACCGTCCTGACTTTC
few	TRBV30	TRBJ1-2	NA	CAWSVDGSYGYTF	TGTGCCTGGAGTGTAGACGGGAGCTATGGCTACACCTTC
NA	TRBV11-2	TRBJ1-6	TRBD1	CASHGQGGNSPLHF	TGTGCCAGCCATGGACAGGGAGGGAATTCACCCCTCCACTTT
NA	TRBV6-6	TRBJ2-1	NA	CASSPPGSGISNEQFF	TGTGCCAGCAGCCCTCCAGGTAGCGGTATCTCAAATGAGCAGTTCTTC
once	TRBV28	TRBJ1-2	NA	CASSLVEAGYTF	TGTGCCAGCAGTTTAGTTGAGGCTGGCTACACCTTC
NA	TRBV5-1	TRBJ2-1	NA	CASTYYAGSYNEQFF	TGCGCCAGCACATACTACGCGGGCTCTTACAATGAGCAGTTCTTC